A selection of T cell receptor beta chains follows, all from one sample in a study of T cell clones after liver transplantation. Profiled with immunoSEQ multiplex PCR; TCRdb holds only in-frame clones, not every one. The table records around 100,000 clones, about 86% of them present only once. Sample: CD4+ T cells from blood, taken approximately 50 months after liver transplant. The receptors were gathered from a human patient who received a liver transplant. Some T cells may have originated in the graft donor. The CDR3 runs from the conserved cysteine through the conserved F or W. D genes are given only for firm matches. Size is omitted from some rows. Given values are once, few, many or a class for expanded clones.

j_call | v_call | clone_size | d_call | cdr3_nt | cdr3_aa
TRBJ1-1 | TRBV19 | NA | NA | TGTGCCAGTAGTAAGGGTGGACTGGGGTTGAACACTGAAGCTTTCTTT | CASSKGGLGLNTEAFF
TRBJ1-4 | TRBV6-5 | NA | NA | TGTGCCAGCAGAAGGGGATATTCTAATGAAAAACTGTTTTTT | CASRRGYSNEKLFF
TRBJ2-2 | TRBV5-1 | NA | NA | TGCGCCAGCAGCTTCCTTTCCGTCGGGGAGACCGGGGAGCTGTTTTTT | CASSFLSVGETGELFF
TRBJ2-7 | TRBV6-5 | NA | NA | TGTGCCAGCGGACCCAAGAGTGAGCAGTACTTC | CASGPKSEQYF
TRBJ2-7 | TRBV7-7 | NA | NA | TGTGCCAGCAGCTTAGGCGAGCGGTACGAGCAGTACTTC | CASSLGERYEQYF
TRBJ1-2 | TRBV5-5 | NA | NA | TGTGCCAGCAGCTTTGAGAGGGACCGACGGGGCTACACCTTC | CASSFERDRRGYTF
TRBJ1-3 | TRBV9 | NA | NA | TGTGCCAGCAGCTTACAGGGAAACACCATATATTTT | CASSLQGNTIYF
TRBJ2-7 | TRBV5-1 | NA | TRBD2 | TGCGCCAGCAGCCCGGGCCTAGCGGGTGGATCCTACGAGCAGTACTTC | CASSPGLAGGSYEQYF
TRBJ1-1 | TRBV15 | NA | TRBD1 | TGTGCCACCAGCGTGGACAGGGCGAACACTGAAGCTTTCTTT | CATSVDRANTEAFF
TRBJ1-4 | TRBV19 | NA | TRBD1 | TGTGCCAGTAGTAGACCGGGACAGGTTAATGAAAAACTGTTTTTT | CASSRPGQVNEKLFF
TRBJ1-5 | TRBV29-1 | NA | NA | TGCAGCGTTGCCCAACGAAATCAGCCCCAGCATTTT | CSVAQRNQPQHF
TRBJ1-1 | TRBV30 | NA | NA | TGTGCCTGGAGTCCGCCAGTTCAGGGGAACACTGAAGCTTTCTTT | CAWSPPVQGNTEAFF
TRBJ1-4 | TRBV5-6 | NA | NA | TGTGCCAGCAGCTTGACGAGTCTCAGGGTAAAACTGTTTTTT | CASSLTSLRVKLFF
TRBJ2-1 | TRBV7-9 | NA | TRBD2 | TGTGCCAGCAGCTTAGACGGGAGGGGAGGGGATGAGCAGTTCTTC | CASSLDGRGGDEQFF
TRBJ2-5 | TRBV27 | few | TRBD1 | TGTGCCAGCAGTTTACTAGGACAGGGCCAAGAGACCCAGTACTTC | CASSLLGQGQETQYF
TRBJ2-5 | TRBV7-2 | NA | NA | TGTGCCAGCGGGGGGTACCAAGAGACCCAGTACTTC | CASGGYQETQYF
TRBJ2-1 | TRBV19 | NA | TRBD2 | TGTGCCAGTAGTATTGGCGGGAGGGACAATGAGCAGTTCTTC | CASSIGGRDNEQFF
TRBJ1-3 | TRBV6-6 | NA | NA | TGTGCCAGCAGACCAACTTCCTCTGGAAACACCATATATTTT | CASRPTSSGNTIYF
TRBJ2-2 | TRBV19 | few | NA | TGTGCCAGCTCCCTTACTACCGGGGAGCTGTTTTTT | CASSLTTGELFF
TRBJ2-5 | TRBV28 | few | NA | TGTGCCAGCAGTTTGGTATTGGAGACCCAGTACTTC | CASSLVLETQYF
TRBJ2-7 | TRBV2 | NA | TRBD1 | TGTGCCAGCAGATCCGGGACAGACGAGCAGTACTTC | CASRSGTDEQYF
TRBJ1-5 | TRBV27 | NA | NA | TGTGCCAGCAGTTTCCTGGGGTTAGGTCAGCCCCAGCATTTT | CASSFLGLGQPQHF
TRBJ1-1 | TRBV10-3 | NA | NA | TGTGCCATCAGTGCTCGGGTTACGAACACTGAAGCTTTCTTT | CAISARVTNTEAFF
TRBJ2-2 | TRBV19 | once | NA | TGTGCCAGTAAGGGAAACCCCGGGGAGCTGTTTTTT | CASKGNPGELFF
TRBJ2-1 | TRBV10-3 | NA | TRBD1 | TGTGCCATCAGTCAGGACAGGGCCTTCTACAATGAGCAGTTCTTC | CAISQDRAFYNEQFF
TRBJ1-2 | TRBV18 | NA | NA | TGTGCCAGCTCACCACCATCGGGAGGGGGCTATGGCTACACCTTC | CASSPPSGGGYGYTF
TRBJ2-5 | TRBV5-1 | once | TRBD1 | TGCGCCAGCAGCAGAACAGGGGGCGAGGATACCCAGTACTTC | CASSRTGGEDTQYF
TRBJ2-1 | TRBV5-1 | NA | TRBD2 | TGCGCCAGCAGCTCCGGGACTAGCGGTTACAATGAGCAGTTCTTC | CASSSGTSGYNEQFF
TRBJ1-5 | TRBV29-1 | NA | NA | TGCAGCGTTGGGGGGGGCAATCAGCCCCAGCATTTT | CSVGGGNQPQHF
TRBJ1-1 | TRBV11-2 | NA | NA | TGTGCCAGCAGCCCAAGGGCAGGGTTGAGCACTGAAGCTTTCTTT | CASSPRAGLSTEAFF
TRBJ2-7 | TRBV4-1 | NA | TRBD1 | TGCGCCAGCAGGGGAGTGGGGACAGGGGCCTACGAGCAGTACTTC | CASRGVGTGAYEQYF
TRBJ2-2 | TRBV19 | NA | NA | TGTGCCAGTAGTTTCCTCCCAGGGGCGGGCACCGGGGAGCTGTTTTTT | CASSFLPGAGTGELFF
TRBJ2-1 | TRBV4-1 | NA | NA | TGCGCCAGCAGCCAGGTCCTCGGGACTTCGAATGAGCAGTTCTTC | CASSQVLGTSNEQFF